This is a list of T cell receptor beta chains from one sample in a study of cytomegalovirus exposure and HLA in healthy donors. Assay: immunoSEQ multiplex PCR; the TCRdb copy retains only in-frame clones and omits some. The table records approximately 160,000 clones, over 80% of them present only once. What was sequenced was PBMCs. These receptors were taken from a human donor in good health. The CDR3 runs from the conserved cysteine through the conserved F or W. Each record gives: V gene, D gene, J gene, clone size, CDR3 DNA, CDR3 protein. D genes are given only for firm matches. The size field is filled for only some rows; it gives once, few, many or a size class.

V gene: TRBV7-3
D gene: TRBD1
J gene: TRBJ2-2
clone size: NA
CDR3 DNA: TGTGCCAGCAGCACCCGGGACAGCCTATCCGGGGAGCTGTTTTTT
CDR3 protein: CASSTRDSLSGELFF

V gene: TRBV19
D gene: NA
J gene: TRBJ2-7
clone size: few
CDR3 DNA: TGTGCCAGTGCCGGGGGGCGCGACGAGCAGTACTTC
CDR3 protein: CASAGGRDEQYF

V gene: TRBV6-6
D gene: NA
J gene: TRBJ2-1
clone size: NA
CDR3 DNA: TGTGCCAGCAGTTACGACCCGACAGTATACAATGAGCAGTTCTTC
CDR3 protein: CASSYDPTVYNEQFF

V gene: TRBV7-3
D gene: NA
J gene: TRBJ2-3
clone size: NA
CDR3 DNA: TGTGCCAGCAGCCGTGGACTATTGGGCCCAGATACGCAGTATTTT
CDR3 protein: CASSRGLLGPDTQYF

V gene: TRBV14
D gene: TRBD1
J gene: TRBJ1-1
clone size: NA
CDR3 DNA: TGTGCCAGCAGCCGGGTGATCCAGGGGGACTGGTTCGCGCTAAAAGAAGCTTTCTTT
CDR3 protein: CASSRVIQGDWFALKEAFF

V gene: TRBV4-1
D gene: TRBD1
J gene: TRBJ1-1
clone size: once
CDR3 DNA: TGCGCCAGCAGCCAAGGGGACAGGGTCTTGAACACTGAAGCTTTCTTT
CDR3 protein: CASSQGDRVLNTEAFF

V gene: TRBV7-9
D gene: NA
J gene: TRBJ2-2
clone size: NA
CDR3 DNA: TGTGCCAGCAGCGCCCCGGTGAACACCGGGGAGCTGTTTTTT
CDR3 protein: CASSAPVNTGELFF

V gene: TRBV27
D gene: TRBD2
J gene: TRBJ2-5
clone size: NA
CDR3 DNA: TGTGCCAGCAGTTCCAAACCTAGCGGGGGAAGACAAGAGACCCAGTACTTC
CDR3 protein: CASSSKPSGGRQETQYF

V gene: TRBV4-3
D gene: NA
J gene: TRBJ2-1
clone size: NA
CDR3 DNA: TGCGCCAGCAGCCAAGGTACAGGGACGTACAATGAGCAGTTCTTC
CDR3 protein: CASSQGTGTYNEQFF

V gene: TRBV19
D gene: NA
J gene: TRBJ1-4
clone size: NA
CDR3 DNA: TGTGCCAGTAATAAGAGGCGGGGTGCAACTAATGAAAAACTGTTTTTT
CDR3 protein: CASNKRRGATNEKLFF

V gene: TRBV7-9
D gene: NA
J gene: TRBJ2-7
clone size: NA
CDR3 DNA: TGTGCCAGCAGCACGGGGATTTACGAGCAGTACTTC
CDR3 protein: CASSTGIYEQYF

V gene: TRBV7-2
D gene: NA
J gene: TRBJ1-2
clone size: NA
CDR3 DNA: TGTGCCAGCAGTTCAGGGGTCAGCTATGGCTACACCTTC
CDR3 protein: CASSSGVSYGYTF

V gene: TRBV7-2
D gene: NA
J gene: TRBJ1-3
clone size: NA
CDR3 DNA: TGTGCCAGCAGCTTGGGCAGGGTCTCTGGAAACACCATATATTTT
CDR3 protein: CASSLGRVSGNTIYF

V gene: TRBV4-3
D gene: NA
J gene: TRBJ1-5
clone size: few
CDR3 DNA: TGCGCCAGCAGCCAAGATAGAGGGGGTCAGCCCCAGCATTTT
CDR3 protein: CASSQDRGGQPQHF

V gene: TRBV7-2
D gene: TRBD1
J gene: TRBJ2-7
clone size: NA
CDR3 DNA: TGTGCCAGCAGCTACCCGGGACAGGGTTACGAGCAGTACTTC
CDR3 protein: CASSYPGQGYEQYF

V gene: TRBV5-1
D gene: NA
J gene: TRBJ1-4
clone size: once
CDR3 DNA: TGCGCCAGCAGCACATCCACCGGGTTAAGTAATGAAAAACTGTTTTTT
CDR3 protein: CASSTSTGLSNEKLFF

V gene: TRBV10-1
D gene: NA
J gene: TRBJ2-7
clone size: NA
CDR3 DNA: TGCGCCAGCAGTGAGTCTGGCCGGGAGTGGCAGTACTTC
CDR3 protein: CASSESGREWQYF

V gene: TRBV27
D gene: TRBD1
J gene: TRBJ1-2
clone size: NA
CDR3 DNA: TGTGCCAGCAGTGCTCTTGGACAGGGGGCTGGCTACCCCTTC
CDR3 protein: CASSALGQGAGYPF

V gene: TRBV9
D gene: NA
J gene: TRBJ2-5
clone size: NA
CDR3 DNA: TGTGCCAGCAGCCCCGGGGTCCAAGAGACCCAGTACTTC
CDR3 protein: CASSPGVQETQYF

V gene: TRBV4-1
D gene: NA
J gene: TRBJ2-6
clone size: NA
CDR3 DNA: TGCGCCAGCAGCGAATTAACAGGGCAAGCATCTGGGGCCAACGTCCTGACTTTC
CDR3 protein: CASSELTGQASGANVLTF

V gene: TRBV7-2
D gene: NA
J gene: TRBJ1-5
clone size: few
CDR3 DNA: TGTGCCAGCAGCAGGTCCTGGGCAGGCGTTAATCAGCCCCAGCATTTT
CDR3 protein: CASSRSWAGVNQPQHF

V gene: TRBV7-2
D gene: NA
J gene: TRBJ2-1
clone size: NA
CDR3 DNA: TGTGCCAGCAGCTTAAGCGCTGGGGAGTACAATGAGCAGTTCTTC
CDR3 protein: CASSLSAGEYNEQFF

V gene: TRBV6-1
D gene: NA
J gene: TRBJ1-3
clone size: few
CDR3 DNA: TGTGCCAGCAGTGAAGCCGGGGACTCTGGAAACACCATATATTTT
CDR3 protein: CASSEAGDSGNTIYF

V gene: TRBV4-1
D gene: NA
J gene: TRBJ1-4
clone size: NA
CDR3 DNA: TGCGCCAGCAGCCTCGGTCGGGGTGAAAAACTGTTTTTT
CDR3 protein: CASSLGRGEKLFF

V gene: TRBV5-6
D gene: TRBD1
J gene: TRBJ1-6
clone size: few
CDR3 DNA: TGTGCCAGCAGCTTGGGGGACAGGGTACGCTCACCCCTCCACTTT
CDR3 protein: CASSLGDRVRSPLHF

V gene: TRBV2
D gene: TRBD1
J gene: TRBJ1-2
clone size: once
CDR3 DNA: TGTGCCAGCAGTACCGGGACAGGGTATGGCTACACCTTC
CDR3 protein: CASSTGTGYGYTF

V gene: TRBV2
D gene: NA
J gene: TRBJ1-6
clone size: NA
CDR3 DNA: TGTGCCAGCAGTCTTGACAGAGATAATTCACCCCTCCACTTT
CDR3 protein: CASSLDRDNSPLHF

V gene: TRBV7-9
D gene: TRBD2
J gene: TRBJ2-5
clone size: once
CDR3 DNA: TGTGCCAGCAGCTTTGGGGGGGTTGCAGAGACCCAGTACTTC
CDR3 protein: CASSFGGVAETQYF

V gene: TRBV4-1
D gene: NA
J gene: TRBJ2-1
clone size: NA
CDR3 DNA: TGCGCCAGCAGCCAACAACGAGGAAACTACAATGAGCAGTTCTTC
CDR3 protein: CASSQQRGNYNEQFF

V gene: TRBV4-3
D gene: NA
J gene: TRBJ1-2
clone size: few
CDR3 DNA: TGCGCCAGCAGCCAAGATTTTGGGAGCTTCGGCTACACCTTC
CDR3 protein: CASSQDFGSFGYTF

V gene: TRBV4-2
D gene: TRBD1
J gene: TRBJ2-7
clone size: once
CDR3 DNA: TGTGCCAGCAGCCAACAGGACAGGGGTTTCTACGAGCAGTACTTC
CDR3 protein: CASSQQDRGFYEQYF

V gene: TRBV21-1
D gene: NA
J gene: TRBJ2-3
clone size: NA
CDR3 DNA: TGTGCCAGCACCAAGCTAGCGGGGGCCTCACTTAGCACAGATACGCAGTATTTT
CDR3 protein: CASTKLAGASLSTDTQYF

V gene: TRBV6-6
D gene: TRBD2
J gene: TRBJ2-7
clone size: NA
CDR3 DNA: TGTGCCAGCAGTCCCGGGGGGGGTGTCGAGCAGTACTTC
CDR3 protein: CASSPGGGVEQYF

V gene: TRBV11-2
D gene: NA
J gene: TRBJ1-1
clone size: NA
CDR3 DNA: TGTGCCAGCAGCTTATCTTTTTTAGTGAACACTGAAGCTTTCTTT
CDR3 protein: CASSLSFLVNTEAFF

V gene: TRBV11-2
D gene: TRBD2
J gene: TRBJ2-3
clone size: NA
CDR3 DNA: TGTGCCAGCAGCTTAGGGCTAGCGGGGGGCATTGGAGATACGCAGTATTTT
CDR3 protein: CASSLGLAGGIGDTQYF

V gene: TRBV11-3
D gene: TRBD1
J gene: TRBJ2-7
clone size: NA
CDR3 DNA: TGTGCCAGCAGCTTAGGAGGGGGCGCTTTGTACGAGCAGTACTTC
CDR3 protein: CASSLGGGALYEQYF

V gene: TRBV7-2
D gene: NA
J gene: TRBJ1-1
clone size: NA
CDR3 DNA: TGTGCCAGCAGCTTAGTCGGAGAGTCGGGTGAAGCTTTCTTT
CDR3 protein: CASSLVGESGEAFF

V gene: TRBV4-3
D gene: NA
J gene: TRBJ1-5
clone size: few
CDR3 DNA: TGCGCCAGCAGCCAAGATAGGGGGGGAAGCAATCAGCCCCAGCATTTT
CDR3 protein: CASSQDRGGSNQPQHF

V gene: TRBV9
D gene: NA
J gene: TRBJ1-4
clone size: NA
CDR3 DNA: TGTGCCAGCAGCGTAGACGGAGGAGTGGAAAAACTGTTTTTT
CDR3 protein: CASSVDGGVEKLFF

V gene: TRBV11-3
D gene: NA
J gene: TRBJ2-7
clone size: NA
CDR3 DNA: TGTGCCAGCAGCTTAGACGGCCAGGGGTTGGCCTACGAGCAGTACTTC
CDR3 protein: CASSLDGQGLAYEQYF

V gene: TRBV4-1
D gene: TRBD1
J gene: TRBJ1-2
clone size: once
CDR3 DNA: TGCGCCAGCAGCCAAGATGGACAGGGGGGTTATGGCTACACCTTC
CDR3 protein: CASSQDGQGGYGYTF

V gene: TRBV9
D gene: NA
J gene: TRBJ1-1
clone size: few
CDR3 DNA: TGTGCCAGCAGCGTAGACGGGTGGACTGAAGCTTTCTTT
CDR3 protein: CASSVDGWTEAFF

V gene: TRBV5-1
D gene: NA
J gene: TRBJ2-1
clone size: NA
CDR3 DNA: TGCGCCAGCAGCTTGGTGGCGGGGAGCTCCTACAATGAGCAGTTCTTC
CDR3 protein: CASSLVAGSSYNEQFF

V gene: TRBV15
D gene: NA
J gene: TRBJ1-5
clone size: NA
CDR3 DNA: TGTGCCACCAGCAGAGACCGAGGTAATCAGCCCCAGCATTTT
CDR3 protein: CATSRDRGNQPQHF

V gene: TRBV7-2
D gene: TRBD1
J gene: TRBJ2-7
clone size: NA
CDR3 DNA: TGTGCCAGCAGCGCCCGGACAGGGGGTTCCCACGAGCAGTACTTC
CDR3 protein: CASSARTGGSHEQYF

V gene: TRBV10-2
D gene: NA
J gene: TRBJ1-5
clone size: NA
CDR3 DNA: TGCGCCAGCAATGACAGGTTCAGCAATCAGCCCCAGCATTTT
CDR3 protein: CASNDRFSNQPQHF

V gene: TRBV6-4
D gene: TRBD1
J gene: TRBJ1-1
clone size: NA
CDR3 DNA: TGTGCCAGCAGGGGACAGGGAACGAACACTGAAGCTTTCTTT
CDR3 protein: CASRGQGTNTEAFF

V gene: TRBV19
D gene: TRBD1
J gene: TRBJ1-4
clone size: NA
CDR3 DNA: TGTGCCAGTAGTAGCCGGGACAGGGGAAATGAAAAACTGTTTTTT
CDR3 protein: CASSSRDRGNEKLFF

V gene: TRBV11-2
D gene: NA
J gene: TRBJ2-1
clone size: NA
CDR3 DNA: TGTGCCAGCAGCTTAGCCTCGTCCTACAATGAGCAGTTCTTC
CDR3 protein: CASSLASSYNEQFF

V gene: TRBV15
D gene: NA
J gene: TRBJ2-6
clone size: many
CDR3 DNA: TGTGCCACCAGCCGTCTACCTTCTGGGGCCAACGTCCTGACTTTC
CDR3 protein: CATSRLPSGANVLTF

V gene: TRBV7-9
D gene: TRBD2
J gene: TRBJ2-2
clone size: once
CDR3 DNA: TGTGCCAGCAGCGCTGTGCTAGCGGGGGGGCCTGGCACCGGGGAGCTGTTTTTT
CDR3 protein: CASSAVLAGGPGTGELFF

V gene: TRBV7-9
D gene: NA
J gene: TRBJ1-4
clone size: NA
CDR3 DNA: TGTTCCAGCAGCTTAAAGAGGGAAAAACTGTTTTTT
CDR3 protein: CSSSLKREKLFF

V gene: TRBV6-5
D gene: TRBD2
J gene: TRBJ2-2
clone size: NA
CDR3 DNA: TGTGCCAGCAGTTACGGCCCTAGCGGAAACACCGGGGAGCTGTTTTTT
CDR3 protein: CASSYGPSGNTGELFF